One and the same sample provided the 11 T cell receptor beta chains below, sequenced in a study of blood T cell repertoires in COVID-19. Libraries were prepared by immunoSEQ multiplex PCR; TCRdb keeps only in-frame clonotypes and omits some of them. The table shows 250,000 to 350,000 clones, with about 85% occurring only once. Material: peripheral blood. The receptor source for this set is a human donor with COVID-19, enrolled during active disease. The donor label of this sample is uncertain.

The CDR3 DNA follows: TGTGCCAGTAGTATAGGGACAGACTCTGGGGCCAACGTCCTGACTTTC. This gives the protein CASSIGTDSGANVLTF. V and J are TRBV19 and TRBJ2-6; a possible D gene is TRBD1 (6 bases). Germline CDR1 and CDR2: LNHDA and SQIVND (reference sequence). This CDR3 region has 16 residues. Trimming cost V 1 base and J 0 bases, with 7 bases left between them. Drawing the rest from reference TRBV19 and TRBJ2-6, the complete variable domain is DGGITQSPKYLFRKEGQNVTLSCEQNLNHDAMYWYRQDPGQGLRLIYYSQIVNDFQKGDIAEGYSVSREKKESFPLTVTSAQKNPTAFYLCASSIGTDSGANVLTFGAGSRLTVL.

J is TRBJ2-2 and V is TRBV15; 12 nucleotides agree with TRBD2. V lost 5 bases, J lost 1 base, and 5 bases stayed unmatched. This CDR3 has 17 residues. Germline V gene data show CDR1 as LNHNV and CDR2 as YYDKDF (reference sequence). Here the CDR3 DNA reads TGTGCCACCAGCGGTAGGACTAGCGGGGTGAACACCGGGGAGCTGTTTTTT. Protein: CATSGRTSGVNTGELFF.

This clone was counted a single time. The genes are TRBV30 and TRBJ1-1; 7 bases line up with TRBD1. V was clipped by 3 bases and J by 3 bases; unmatched bases: 10. The germline V gene has CDR1 GTSNPN and CDR2 SVGIG (reference sequence). The CDR3 is 15 amino acids. This chain's CDR3 is CAWRPGGKGDTEAFF. As DNA, the CDR3 is TGTGCCTGGAGACCAGGGGGGAAAGGGGACACTGAAGCTTTCTTT.

The chain joins TRBV11-3 to TRBJ2-5; TRBD1 aligns across 10 bases. The CDR3 covers 17 residues. The germline V gene encodes CDR1 SGHNT and CDR2 YENEEA. V lost 5 bases to trimming and J lost 5 bases; unmatched junction nucleotides: 14. CDR3 sequence reads: CASSPYSGTGEGETQYF. The CDR3 DNA reads TGTGCCAGCAGCCCCTATTCCGGGACAGGGGAGGGGGAGACCCAGTACTTC.

J is TRBJ2-5 and V is TRBV5-1, with 15 positions matching TRBD2. Trimming cost V 0 bases and J 4 bases; bases outside gene matches: 7. Germline V CDR1 and CDR2: SGHRS, YFSETQ. The CDR3 has 18 residues. CDR3 bases: TGCGCCAGCAGCTTGGTAGGACTAGCGGGAGGGCCGGGAGAGACCCAGTACTTC. Amino acids: CASSLVGLAGGPGETQYF.

This clone came up once. This chain joins TRBV7-2 and TRBJ2-1, with D possibly matching TRBD2 (5 bases). Looked up from germline, CDR1 is SGHTA and CDR2 is FQGNSA. This CDR3 comprises 12 residues. Trimming pared 2 bases from V and 10 bases from J, leaving 9 bases between. CDR3 residues: CASSLRAAEQFF. As DNA, the CDR3 is TGTGCCAGCAGCTTACGAGCGGCCGAGCAGTTCTTC.

The chain links TRBV2 to TRBJ1-2; tentative D call: TRBD1 (5 bases). Germline V gives CDR1 SNHLY, CDR2 FYNNEI. The CDR3 is 14 amino acids. V lost 7 bases and J 1 base, leaving 13 bases between the germline ends. The CDR3, as DNA: TGTGCCAGCAATCCCAGGAGGGGTAACTATGGCTACACCTTC. It specifies CASNPRRGNYGYTF.

V and J are TRBV6-5 and TRBJ2-7; 9 bases map to TRBD2. This CDR3 spans 14 amino acids. Trimming took 0 bases from V and 9 from J; bases not matched to a gene: 6. Germline values: CDR1 MNHEY, CDR2 SVGAGI. This CDR3 is CASSYSAGGPVQYF. CDR3 nucleotide sequence: TGTGCCAGCAGTTACTCGGCGGGAGGGCCTGTGCAGTACTTC.

The V call is TRBV6-1, the J call TRBJ1-6, with TRBD1 as a possible D gene (6 bases). Between the trimmed V and J ends, which lost 3 bases and 13 bases, there was a span of 16 bases. The germline gives CDR1 MNHNS, CDR2 SASEGT. The CDR3 runs 14 residues. CDR3: CASSEERGLDPLHF. The CDR3 DNA sequence: TGTGCCAGCAGTGAGGAAAGGGGGTTAGATCCCCTCCACTTT.

The chain recombines TRBV5-1 with TRBJ1-6; 7 positions agree with TRBD1. Germline loops: CDR1 SGHRS, CDR2 YFSETQ. V lost 4 bases to trimming and J lost 4 bases; unmatched junction nucleotides: 20. This CDR3 is built from 20 residues. The CDR3 reads CASSRRQGPVSPIYNSPLHF. The CDR3 nucleotides read TGCGCCAGCAGCCGCCGACAGGGACCAGTTTCCCCCATTTATAATTCACCCCTCCACTTT.

J is TRBJ2-7 and V is TRBV5-6; 10 bases match TRBD2. CDR3 size: 15 residues. Germline V gene sequence: CDR1 SGHDT, CDR2 YYEEEE. The ends lost 6 bases at V and 6 bases at J; junction bases unmatched: 12. CDR3 in DNA: TGTGCCAGCACCGCCATAACCGGGACTAGCGTCGAGCAGTACTTC. Translation gives CASTAITGTSVEQYF.